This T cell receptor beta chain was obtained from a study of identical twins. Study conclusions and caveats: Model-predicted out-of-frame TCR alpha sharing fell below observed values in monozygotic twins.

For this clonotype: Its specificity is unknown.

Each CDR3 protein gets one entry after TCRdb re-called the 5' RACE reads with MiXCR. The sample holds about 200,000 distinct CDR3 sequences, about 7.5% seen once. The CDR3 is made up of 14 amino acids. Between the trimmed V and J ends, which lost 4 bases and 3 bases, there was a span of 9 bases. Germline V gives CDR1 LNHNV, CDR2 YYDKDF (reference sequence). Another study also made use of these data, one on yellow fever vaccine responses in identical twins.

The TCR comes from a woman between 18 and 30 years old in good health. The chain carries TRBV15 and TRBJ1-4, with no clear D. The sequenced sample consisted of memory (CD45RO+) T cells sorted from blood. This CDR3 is CATSIMLANEKLFF. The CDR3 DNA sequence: TGTGCCACCAGCATCATGTTGGCTAATGAAAAACTGTTTTTT.